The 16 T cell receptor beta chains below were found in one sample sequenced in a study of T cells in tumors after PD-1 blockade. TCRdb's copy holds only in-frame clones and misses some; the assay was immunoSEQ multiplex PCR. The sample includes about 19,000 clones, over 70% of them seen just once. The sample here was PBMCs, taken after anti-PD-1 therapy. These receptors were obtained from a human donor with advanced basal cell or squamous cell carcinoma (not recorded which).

CDR3 region: CASSLAGTNSYEQYF. CDR3 coding DNA: TGCGCCAGCAGCTTGGCCGGGACAAACTCCTACGAGCAGTACTTC. V and J are TRBV5-1 and TRBJ2-7, with a possible D match to TRBD1 (6 bases). Germline V lookup: CDR1 SGHRS, CDR2 YFSETQ. Trimming left V 0 bases short and J 0 bases short, with 10 bases between. The CDR3 consists of 15 residues.

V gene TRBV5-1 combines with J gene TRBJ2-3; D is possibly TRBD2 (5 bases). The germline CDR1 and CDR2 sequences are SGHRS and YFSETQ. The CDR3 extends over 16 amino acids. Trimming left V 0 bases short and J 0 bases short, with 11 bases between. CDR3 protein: CASSLGGIASTDTQYF. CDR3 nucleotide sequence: TGCGCCAGCAGCTTGGGAGGGATAGCAAGCACAGATACGCAGTATTTT.

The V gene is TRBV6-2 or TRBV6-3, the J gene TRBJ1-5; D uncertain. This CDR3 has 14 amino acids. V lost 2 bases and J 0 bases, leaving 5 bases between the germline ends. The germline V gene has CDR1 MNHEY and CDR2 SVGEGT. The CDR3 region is CASSYLYSNQPQHF. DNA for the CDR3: TGTGCCAGCAGTTACCTGTATAGCAATCAGCCCCAGCATTTT.

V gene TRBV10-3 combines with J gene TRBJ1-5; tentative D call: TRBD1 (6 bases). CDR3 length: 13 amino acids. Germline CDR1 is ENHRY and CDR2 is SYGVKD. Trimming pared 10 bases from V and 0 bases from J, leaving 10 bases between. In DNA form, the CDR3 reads TGTGCCAGCAGGGGAGATAGCAATCAGCCCCAGCATTTT. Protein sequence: CASRGDSNQPQHF.

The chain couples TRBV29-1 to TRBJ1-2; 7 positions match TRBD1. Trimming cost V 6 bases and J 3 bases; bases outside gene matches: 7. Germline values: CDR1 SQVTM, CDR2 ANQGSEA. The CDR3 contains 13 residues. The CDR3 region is CSVPRQGDYGYTF. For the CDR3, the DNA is TGCAGCGTGCCGCGACAGGGAGACTATGGCTACACCTTC.

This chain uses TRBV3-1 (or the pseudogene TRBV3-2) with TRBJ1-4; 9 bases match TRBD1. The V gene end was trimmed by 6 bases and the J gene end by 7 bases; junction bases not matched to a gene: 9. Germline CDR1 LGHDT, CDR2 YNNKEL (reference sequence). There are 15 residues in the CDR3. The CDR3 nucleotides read TGTGCCAGCAGTCCCCCGGGACAGGGACGTGAAAAACTGTTTTTT. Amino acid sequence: CASSPPGQGREKLFF.

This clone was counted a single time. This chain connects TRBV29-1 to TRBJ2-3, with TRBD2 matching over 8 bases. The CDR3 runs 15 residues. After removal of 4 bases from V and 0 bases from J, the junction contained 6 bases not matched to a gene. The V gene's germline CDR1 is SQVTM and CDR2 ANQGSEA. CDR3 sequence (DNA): TGCAGCGTTGGTGGTAGCGGGGTAAGCACAGATACGCAGTATTTT. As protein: CSVGGSGVSTDTQYF.

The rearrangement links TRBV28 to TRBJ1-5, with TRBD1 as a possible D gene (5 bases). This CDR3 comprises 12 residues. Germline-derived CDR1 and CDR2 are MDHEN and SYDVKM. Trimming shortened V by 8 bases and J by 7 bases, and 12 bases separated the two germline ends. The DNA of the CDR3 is TGTGCCAGCGACGGGGGATCCCAGCCCCAGCATTTT. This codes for CASDGGSQPQHF.

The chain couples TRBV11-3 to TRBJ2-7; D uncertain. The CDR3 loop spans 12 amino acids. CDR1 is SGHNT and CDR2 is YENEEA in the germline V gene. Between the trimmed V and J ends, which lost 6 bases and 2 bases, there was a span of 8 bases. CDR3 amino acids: CASSQTPYEQYF. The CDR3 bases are TGTGCCAGCAGTCAGACCCCCTACGAGCAGTACTTC.

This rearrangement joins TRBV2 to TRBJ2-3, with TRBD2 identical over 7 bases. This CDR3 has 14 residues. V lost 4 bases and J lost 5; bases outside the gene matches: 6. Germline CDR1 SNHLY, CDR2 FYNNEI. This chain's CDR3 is CASSGGLSEDTQYF. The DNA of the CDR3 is TGTGCCAGCAGTGGGGGACTATCGGAAGATACGCAGTATTTT.

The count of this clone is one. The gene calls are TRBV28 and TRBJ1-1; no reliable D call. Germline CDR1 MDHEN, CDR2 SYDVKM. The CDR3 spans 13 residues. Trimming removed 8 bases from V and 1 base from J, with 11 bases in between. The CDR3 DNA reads TGTGCCAGCCGAATTCTTTCGAACACTGAAGCTTTCTTT. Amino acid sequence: CASRILSNTEAFF.

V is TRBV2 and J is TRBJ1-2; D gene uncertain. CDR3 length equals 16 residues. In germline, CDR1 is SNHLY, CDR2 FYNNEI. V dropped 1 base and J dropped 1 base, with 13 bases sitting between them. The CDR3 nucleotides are TGTGCCAGCAGTGAAGGGGGTTCTGGATATAACTATGGCTACACCTTC. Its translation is CASSEGGSGYNYGYTF. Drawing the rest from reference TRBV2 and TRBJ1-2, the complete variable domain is EPEVTQTPSHQVTQMGQEVILRCVPISNHLYFYWYRQILGQKVEFLVSFYNNEISEKSEIFDDQFSVERPDGSNFTLKIRSTKLEDSAMYFCASSEGGSGYNYGYTFGSGTRLTVV.

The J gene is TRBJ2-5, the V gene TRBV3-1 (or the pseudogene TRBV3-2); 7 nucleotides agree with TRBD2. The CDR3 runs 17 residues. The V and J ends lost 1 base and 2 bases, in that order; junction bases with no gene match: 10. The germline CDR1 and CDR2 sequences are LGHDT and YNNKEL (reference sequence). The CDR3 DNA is TGTGCCAGCAGCCAAGTTACAGTGGGAGCGGGGCAAGAGACCCAGTACTTC. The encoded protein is CASSQVTVGAGQETQYF.

The CDR3 DNA is TGTGCCAGCAACGAGAAGTGGGTCCCCTACAATGAGCAGTTCTTC. Its protein is CASNEKWVPYNEQFF. The V gene is TRBV11-3, the J gene TRBJ2-1; the D is unclear. V was trimmed by 7 bases and J by 2 bases, leaving 15 bases between them. Per germline, CDR1 SGHNT and CDR2 YENEEA. There are 15 residues in the CDR3.

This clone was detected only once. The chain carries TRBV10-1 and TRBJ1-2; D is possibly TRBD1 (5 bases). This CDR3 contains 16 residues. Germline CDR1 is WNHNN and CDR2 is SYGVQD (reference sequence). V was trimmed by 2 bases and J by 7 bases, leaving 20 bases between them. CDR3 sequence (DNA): TGCGCCAGCAGTGAGCGCGGGGCAGGAGCCGTATGTGGCTACACCTTC. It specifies CASSERGAGAVCGYTF.

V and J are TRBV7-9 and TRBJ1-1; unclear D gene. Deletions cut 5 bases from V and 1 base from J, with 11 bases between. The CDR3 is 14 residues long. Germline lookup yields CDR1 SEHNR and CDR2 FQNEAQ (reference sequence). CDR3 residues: CASSTPTGNTEAFF. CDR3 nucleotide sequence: TGTGCCAGCAGCACCCCGACGGGGAACACTGAAGCTTTCTTT.